This entry describes one T cell receptor (beta chain). The CDR3 loop spans 13 amino acids. CDR1 GTSNPN and CDR2 SVGIG come from the germline V gene (reference sequence). Between the trimmed V and J ends, which lost 8 bases and 4 bases, there was a span of 12 bases. Clones were read by immunoSEQ multiplex PCR, and TCRdb kept only the in-frame ones, dropping some. The profile shows 25,000 to 30,000 clones, roughly 81% of them singletons. The data originate from a study of early stage breast cancer tumors. Source material: blood. The gene calls are TRBV30 and TRBJ2-6, with D maybe TRBD1 (6 bases). The sequence was obtained from a person aged 45 to 59 with breast cancer. The CDR3 spells CAGNRAGANVLTF. In DNA, the CDR3 is TGTGCCGGGAACAGGGCCGGGGCCAACGTCCTGACTTTC. The complete variable domain, with remaining parts taken from reference TRBV30 and TRBJ2-6, reads SQTIHQWPATLVQPVGSPLSLECTVEGTSNPNLYWYRQAAGRGLQLLFYSVGIGQISSEVPQNLSASRPQDRQFILSSKKLLLSDSGFYLCAGNRAGANVLTFGAGSRLTVL.